The sample holds one count of the clone carrying this T cell receptor (beta chain). Germline CDR1 reads LNHDA; CDR2 reads SQIVND (reference sequence). V was pared by 3 bases and J by 1 base, with 11 bases between. The CDR3 spans 15 residues. Time point in this sample: peripheral blood 6 weeks after treatment start. This sample is drawn from a study of PD-L1 blockade in urothelial cancer. Clones were read by immunoSEQ multiplex PCR, and TCRdb kept only the in-frame ones, dropping some. The sample shows about 35,000 clones, approximately 84% of them seen only once. The material sequenced was PBMCs, taken around atezolizumab (anti-PD-L1) treatment. The chain combines TRBV19 with TRBJ2-3, with TRBD2 as a possible D gene (6 bases). This TCR was recovered from a man aged 35-49 years with urothelial cancer. CDR3: CASSIQGGGTDTQYF. CDR3 nucleotide sequence: TGTGCCAGTAGTATTCAGGGCGGGGGCACAGATACGCAGTATTTT.